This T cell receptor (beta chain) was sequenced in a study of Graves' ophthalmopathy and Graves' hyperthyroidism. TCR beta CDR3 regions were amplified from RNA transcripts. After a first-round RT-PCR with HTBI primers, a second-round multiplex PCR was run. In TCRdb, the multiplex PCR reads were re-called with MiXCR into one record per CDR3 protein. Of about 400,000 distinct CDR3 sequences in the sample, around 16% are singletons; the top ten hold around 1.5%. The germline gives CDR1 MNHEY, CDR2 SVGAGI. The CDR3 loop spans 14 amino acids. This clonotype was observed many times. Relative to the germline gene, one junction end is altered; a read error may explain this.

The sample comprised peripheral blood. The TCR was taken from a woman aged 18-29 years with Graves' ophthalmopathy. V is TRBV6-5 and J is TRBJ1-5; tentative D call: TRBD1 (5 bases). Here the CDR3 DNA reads TGTGTCAGCAGTTATTTAGGGGTCAATCAGCCCCAGCATTTT. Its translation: CVSSYLGVNQPQHF.